One and the same sample provided the 15 T cell receptor beta chains below, sequenced in a study of T-cell reconstitution after alpha-beta-depleted transplantation in children. Unique molecular identifiers tagged the TCRbeta library. From the PCR reads, TCRdb called clonotypes with MiXCR, one entry per CDR3 protein. Counted here are about 360,000 distinct CDR3 sequences, 13% occurring once; the ten biggest clones make up 3.5% to 4.5%. Specimen: PBMCs, collected from the stem cell graft. Receptors originate from a human donor who donated a stem cell graft to a child with Fanconi anemia.

This clonotype was seen repeatedly, ten times or more. V usage is TRBV6-2 or TRBV6-3 and J usage is TRBJ2-2; no clear D. The V end lost 1 base, the J end lost 2 bases, and 5 bases lay between the germline ends. The CDR3 runs 14 residues. Germline V CDR1 and CDR2: MNHEY, SVGEGT. CDR3 residues: CASSYWSNTGELFF. CDR3 in DNA: TGTGCCAGCAGTTACTGGTCCAACACCGGGGAGCTGTTTTTT.

This clonotype was counted only a few times. The genes are TRBV5-1 and TRBJ2-3; D call uncertain. The CDR3 extends over 16 amino acids. Germline assignment: CDR1 SGHRS and CDR2 YFSETQ. V was clipped by 4 bases and J by 4 bases, with 19 bases between them. The CDR3 bases are TGCGCCAGCAGCAGGACCCCTAGGGAATTGGCAGATACGCAGTATTTT. This gives the protein CASSRTPRELADTQYF.

This clonotype has a handful of counts. Here the CDR3 reads CASRKGVLSTDTQYF. DNA for the CDR3: TGTGCCAGCAGAAAAGGCGTTCTTAGCACAGATACGCAGTATTTT. The J gene is TRBJ2-3, the V gene TRBV6-1; unclear D gene. This CDR3 contains 15 residues. V lost 6 bases and J 0 bases, leaving 13 bases between the germline ends. CDR1 is MNHNS and CDR2 is SASEGT in the germline V gene.

This clonotype showed up just a few times. The chain couples TRBV20-1 to TRBJ2-7, with TRBD1 identical over 8 bases. Germline CDR1 and CDR2: DFQATT and SNEGSKA (reference sequence). Germline trimming cut 6 bases from V and 3 bases from J; bases unmatched to any gene: 7. CDR3 length equals 13 residues. The CDR3 protein is CSAYSGTGYEQYF. In nucleotides, the CDR3 is TGCAGTGCCTATTCCGGGACAGGCTACGAGCAGTACTTC.

The chain is built from TRBV20-1 and TRBJ2-3; 12 nucleotides agree with TRBD2. The germline V gene has CDR1 DFQATT and CDR2 SNEGSKA (reference sequence). V lost 0 bases to trimming and J lost 8 bases; unmatched junction nucleotides: 6. The CDR3 runs to 15 residues. The CDR3 sequence is CSARDLAGGQSTQYF. CDR3 nucleotide sequence: TGCAGTGCTAGAGATCTAGCGGGGGGGCAGAGTACGCAGTATTTT.

In this sample, this clonotype turned up many times. The rearrangement uses TRBV29-1 and TRBJ2-7; D is perhaps TRBD1 or TRBD2 (5 bases each). Germline CDR1 SQVTM, CDR2 ANQGSEA. The CDR3 has 12 residues. V shed 6 bases and J shed 6 bases, with 15 bases lying between them. In DNA form, the CDR3 reads TGCAGCGTAACCGGGGCTCCTACCGAGCAGTACTTC. This codes for CSVTGAPTEQYF.

This chain joins TRBV29-1 and TRBJ1-2, with D uncertain. Deletions cut 2 bases from V and 8 bases from J, with 18 bases between. The V gene's germline CDR1 is SQVTM and CDR2 ANQGSEA. This CDR3 contains 14 residues. The CDR3 bases are TGCAGCGTTGAAAGCCTGGGGAAGTCGTCGGGCTACACCTTC. Its protein is CSVESLGKSSGYTF.

There are a few counts of this clonotype. The chain uses TRBV20-1 and TRBJ2-1; TRBD2 matches at 11 bases. V lost 0 bases, J lost 4 bases, and 11 bases stayed unmatched. The CDR3 sequence is 18 residues long. Germline values: CDR1 DFQATT, CDR2 SNEGSKA (reference sequence). Here the CDR3 DNA reads TGCAGTGCTAGAGAAAATCGCCTAGCGGGGGGCTCTTACAATGAGCAGTTCTTC. Protein sequence: CSARENRLAGGSYNEQFF.

This clonotype was observed a few times. The V gene is TRBV15, the J gene TRBJ2-7; 7 bases fit TRBD1. CDR3 length: 15 amino acids. CDR1 and CDR2 (germline): LNHNV, YYDKDF (reference sequence). Losses at the gene ends were 4 bases for V and 1 base for J; bases not matched to a gene: 7. CDR3 protein: CATSTPSGGSYEQYF. CDR3 coding DNA: TGTGCCACCAGCACCCCCTCAGGGGGTTCCTACGAGCAGTACTTC.

This sequence joins TRBV20-1 and TRBJ2-1, with 11 bases aligning to TRBD2. Germline V gene lookup returns CDR1 DFQATT and CDR2 SNEGSKA (reference sequence). V gave up 5 bases and J gave up 4 bases; unmatched junction bases: 4. This CDR3 is built from 14 residues. The CDR3 spells CSAGGLADYNEQFF. CDR3 DNA sequence: TGCAGTGCTGGGGGACTAGCGGATTACAATGAGCAGTTCTTC.

The chain has TRBV30 and TRBJ2-5; D possibly corresponds to TRBD1 (6 bases). This CDR3 contains 12 residues. Per the germline V gene, CDR1 is GTSNPN and CDR2 is SVGIG (reference sequence). The V gene lost 2 bases and the J gene lost 6 bases, with 10 bases spanning the gap. CDR3 nucleotides: TGTGCCTGGAGTAGTCAGGGGAAGACCCAGTACTTC. Its protein product is CAWSSQGKTQYF.

V gene TRBV12-3 or TRBV12-4 combines with J gene TRBJ1-5, with 7 positions matching TRBD1. Trimming at V came to 4 bases and at J to 0 bases, leaving 9 bases not matched to a gene. The CDR3 runs to 17 residues. CDR3 coding DNA: TGTGCCAGCAGTTGGACTCCAGGGGGTAATAGCAATCAGCCCCAGCATTTT. It codes for CASSWTPGGNSNQPQHF.

The CDR3, as DNA: TGTGCCAGCAGCGTAGCAAGCGTCGGAAACACCATATATTTT. It specifies CASSVASVGNTIYF. The chain employs TRBV9 and TRBJ1-3; D unclear. V lost 0 bases and J lost 4, with 8 bases in between. The CDR3 loop spans 14 amino acids. CDR1 and CDR2 from the germline V gene are SGDLS and YYNGEE.

The rearrangement uses TRBV11-3 and TRBJ2-1, with 12 bases fitting TRBD2. Per germline, CDR1 SGHNT and CDR2 YENEEA. The length of the CDR3 is 17 residues. V shed 3 bases and J 6 bases; nucleotides not matched to a gene: 9. CDR3: CASSFMTSGGGGNEQFF. Here the CDR3 DNA reads TGTGCCAGCAGCTTCATGACTAGCGGGGGAGGGGGCAATGAGCAGTTCTTC.

This clonotype was counted a few times. The CDR3 DNA follows: TGCAGTGCTAGAGATTCGGCTACCGGGACAGGGCGTGAAGCTTTCTTT. It yields the protein CSARDSATGTGREAFF. This chain uses TRBV20-1 with TRBJ1-1, with 9 bases matching TRBD1. The V gene end was trimmed by 0 bases and the J gene end by 7 bases; junction bases not matched to a gene: 12. Germline V CDR1 and CDR2: DFQATT, SNEGSKA (reference sequence). This CDR3 spans 16 amino acids.